A selection of T cell receptor beta chains follows, all from one sample in a study of OX40 agonist ivuxolimab in advanced cancers. The protocol was immunoSEQ multiplex PCR, while the TCRdb copy is restricted to in-frame clones and leaves out a portion. The sample shows 44,000 or so clones, roughly 93% of them seen only once. Source: CD4+ or CD8+ T cells sorted from blood, taken in a trial of the OX40 agonist ivuxolimab. All receptors derive from an adult with an advanced solid tumor such as melanoma, head and neck, liver or kidney cancer. Each CDR3 is given with its conserved first and last residue. The D gene is left open where the match is weak. Size values are once, few and many counts, or a class for expanded clones, and some rows have none.

TRBV29-1	-	TRBJ2-1	-	TGCAGCGTTGGGGCCGGGAATGAGCAGTTCTTC	CSVGAGNEQFF
TRBV6-5	-	TRBJ2-7	once	TGTGCCAGCAGTTCTTATAGTCCCCCTGAGCAGTACTTC	CASSSYSPPEQYF
TRBV11-2	TRBD2	TRBJ2-7	-	TGTGCCAGCAGCATAGGACTAGCGGGCTACGAGCAGTACTTC	CASSIGLAGYEQYF
TRBV9	-	TRBJ2-7	-	TGTGCCAGCAGCGCTCGACAGAGGCAGGCCTACGAGCAGTACTTC	CASSARQRQAYEQYF
TRBV19	-	TRBJ2-5	-	TGTGCCAGTAGTATTCTCTATGGTCCCCAAGAGACCCAGTACTTC	CASSILYGPQETQYF
TRBV5-6	-	TRBJ2-5	-	TGTGCCAGCAGCAGCAATGAAGAGACCCAGTACTTC	CASSSNEETQYF
TRBV28	-	TRBJ2-7	-	TGTGCCAGCTGCCTAGGCGGAACCTACGAGCAGTACTTC	CASCLGGTYEQYF
TRBV6-1	TRBD1	TRBJ1-2	-	TGTGCCAGCGGACAGGGGGCTAACTATGGCTACACCTTC	CASGQGANYGYTF
TRBV4-1	-	TRBJ1-4	-	TGCGCCAGCAGCCAAGCAGGGTCTACTAATGAAAAACTGTTTTTT	CASSQAGSTNEKLFF
TRBV25-1	-	TRBJ1-1	-	TGTGCCAGCAGTGTTGAAATAGCCACTGAAGCTTTCTTT	CASSVEIATEAFF
TRBV6-1	TRBD1	TRBJ2-7	-	TGTGCCAGCAGCCGGACAGGCTCTGGCTACGAGCAGTACTTC	CASSRTGSGYEQYF
TRBV28	TRBD1	TRBJ1-4	-	TGTGCCACAAACCGGGACAGTAATGAAAAACTGTTTTTT	CATNRDSNEKLFF
TRBV27	TRBD2	TRBJ2-6	-	TGTGCCAGCAGTTTATCGGCGGGGGCTGGGGCCAACGTCCTGACTTTC	CASSLSAGAGANVLTF
TRBV6-5	-	TRBJ1-2	-	TGTGCCAGCGTTGGAGGCGGATTTCCAAACTATGGCTACACCTTC	CASVGGGFPNYGYTF
TRBV30	-	TRBJ2-1	-	TGTGCCTGGAGTGTACTCCTGACGACAAACAATGAGCAGTTCTTC	CAWSVLLTTNNEQFF
TRBV4-2	TRBD2	TRBJ2-2	-	TGTGCCAGCAGCCCGGGACTAGCGGGAGCCTCCACCGGGGAGCTGTTTTTT	CASSPGLAGASTGELFF
TRBV2	-	TRBJ1-5	-	TGTGCCAGCAGTCTTTCAGGCGATAGCAATCAGCCCCAGCATTTT	CASSLSGDSNQPQHF
TRBV29-1	TRBD2	TRBJ2-7	-	TGCAGCGCTATAGGGACTAGCGGCACCTACGAGCAGTACTTC	CSAIGTSGTYEQYF
TRBV6-5	-	TRBJ1-1	-	TGTGCCAGCAGTTACGGGACGGAGAACACTGAAGCTTTCTTT	CASSYGTENTEAFF
TRBV28	TRBD2	TRBJ2-7	-	TGTGCCAGCAGTCCGACTAGCGGGGGACTATACGAGCAGTACTTC	CASSPTSGGLYEQYF
TRBV4-1	-	TRBJ1-4	-	TGCGCCAGCAGCCAAACCTCTCTGTCAGAAAAACTGTTTTTT	CASSQTSLSEKLFF
TRBV21-1	-	TRBJ2-5	-	TGTGCCAGCAGCGAATCGACTAGGAAAGAGACCCAGTACTTC	CASSESTRKETQYF
TRBV2	-	TRBJ1-4	-	TGTGCCGGCATGGGGGAAGAAGAAAAACTGTTTTTT	CAGMGEEEKLFF
TRBV5-6	-	TRBJ2-7	once	TGTGCCAGCAGCTTGGGGATCACCACCTACGAGCAGTACTTC	CASSLGITTYEQYF
TRBV4-1	-	TRBJ2-1	-	TGCGCCAGCAGCCAAGGACAAAGCTCCTACAATGAGCAGTTCTTC	CASSQGQSSYNEQFF
TRBV7-9	-	TRBJ1-1	-	TGTGCCAGCAGCTCGAACGACGGAGAAGCTTTCTTT	CASSSNDGEAFF
TRBV6-4	-	TRBJ1-5	-	TGTGCCAGCAGCGTTGACAGAGCTTATAGCAATCAGCCCCAGCATTTT	CASSVDRAYSNQPQHF
TRBV7-9	-	TRBJ1-1	-	TGTGCCAGCAGCTTAGGAGGGGTCTGGACTGAAGCTTTCTTT	CASSLGGVWTEAFF
TRBV2	-	TRBJ2-1	-	TGTGCCAGCGTCCAAGGGGGGGGTAGTGAGCAGTTCTTC	CASVQGGGSEQFF
TRBV19	TRBD2	TRBJ2-7	-	TGTGCCAGTAGTATACCGGGACTAGACGTTTCCGAGCAGTACTTC	CASSIPGLDVSEQYF
TRBV11-3	-	TRBJ1-1	-	TGTGCCAGCAGCAGGGTAGGGGACACTGAAGCTTTCTTT	CASSRVGDTEAFF
TRBV9	-	TRBJ1-6	-	TGTGCCAGCAGCGTAGATCCGGGAAGCTCCTATAATTCACCCCTCCACTTT	CASSVDPGSSYNSPLHF
TRBV11-3	TRBD2	TRBJ2-1	-	TGTGCCAGCAGCTTAGATTCAGGGTATGGCGGGAGAGGCGAGCAGTTCTTC	CASSLDSGYGGRGEQFF
TRBV27	-	TRBJ2-2	-	TGTGCCAGCAGTCTCAGGGGCACCGGGGAGCTGTTTTTT	CASSLRGTGELFF
TRBV27	-	TRBJ1-5	-	TGTGCCAGCAGTTTAGGGGCAGAAGATCAGCCCCAGCATTTT	CASSLGAEDQPQHF
TRBV28	-	TRBJ1-1	-	TGTGCCAGCAGCCCCGGGGGAGTAGCTTTCTTT	CASSPGGVAFF
TRBV11-2	TRBD1	TRBJ1-1	-	TGTGCCAGCAGCGTTAGACAGGGCCGGAACACTGAAGCTTTCTTT	CASSVRQGRNTEAFF
TRBV30	-	TRBJ1-2	-	TGTGCCTGGTGGGACGGCGGTTCGTTTGGCTACACCTTC	CAWWDGGSFGYTF
TRBV29-1	-	TRBJ2-2	-	TGCAGCGTTGAATCAACGCGGACTACCACCGGGGAGCTGTTTTTT	CSVESTRTTTGELFF